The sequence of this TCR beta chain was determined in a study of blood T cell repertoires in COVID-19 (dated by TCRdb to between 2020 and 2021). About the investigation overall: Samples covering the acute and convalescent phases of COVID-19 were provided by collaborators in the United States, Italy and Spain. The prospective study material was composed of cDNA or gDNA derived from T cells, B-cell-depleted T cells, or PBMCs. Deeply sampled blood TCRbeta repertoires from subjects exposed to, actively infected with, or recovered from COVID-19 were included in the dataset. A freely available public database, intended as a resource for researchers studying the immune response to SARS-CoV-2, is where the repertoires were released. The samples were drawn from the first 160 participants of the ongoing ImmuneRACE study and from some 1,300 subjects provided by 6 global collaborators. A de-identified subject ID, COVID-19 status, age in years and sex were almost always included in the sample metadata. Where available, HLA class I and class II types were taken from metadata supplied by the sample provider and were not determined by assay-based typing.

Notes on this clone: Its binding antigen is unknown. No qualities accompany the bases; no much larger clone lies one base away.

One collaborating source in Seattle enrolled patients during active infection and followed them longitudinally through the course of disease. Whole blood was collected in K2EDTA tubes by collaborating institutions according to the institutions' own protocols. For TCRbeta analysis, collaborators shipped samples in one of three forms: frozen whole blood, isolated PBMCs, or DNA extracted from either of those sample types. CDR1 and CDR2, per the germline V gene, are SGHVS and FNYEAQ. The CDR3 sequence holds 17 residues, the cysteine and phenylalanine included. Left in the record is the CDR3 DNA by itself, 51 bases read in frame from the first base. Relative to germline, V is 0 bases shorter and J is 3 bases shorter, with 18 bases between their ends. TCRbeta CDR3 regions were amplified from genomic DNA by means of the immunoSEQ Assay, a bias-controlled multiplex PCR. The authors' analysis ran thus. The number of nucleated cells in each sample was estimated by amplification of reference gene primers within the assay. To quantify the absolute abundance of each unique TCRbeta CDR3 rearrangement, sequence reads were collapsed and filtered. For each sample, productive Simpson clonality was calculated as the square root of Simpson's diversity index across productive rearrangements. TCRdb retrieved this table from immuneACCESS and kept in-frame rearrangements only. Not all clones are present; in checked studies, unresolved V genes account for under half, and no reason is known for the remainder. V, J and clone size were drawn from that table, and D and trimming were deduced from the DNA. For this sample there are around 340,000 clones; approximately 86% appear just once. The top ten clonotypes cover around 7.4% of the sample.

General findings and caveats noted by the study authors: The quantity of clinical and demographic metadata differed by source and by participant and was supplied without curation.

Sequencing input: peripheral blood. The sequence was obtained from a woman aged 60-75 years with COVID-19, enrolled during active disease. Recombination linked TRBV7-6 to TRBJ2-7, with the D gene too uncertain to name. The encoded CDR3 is CASSLAFAQPRRYEQYF. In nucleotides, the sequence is TGTGCCAGCAGCTTAGCTTTTGCCCAGCCGAGGCGCTACGAGCAGTACTTC.